The next 11 T cell receptor beta chains were all read from a single sample in a study of identical twins. TCRdb re-called the 5' RACE reads through MiXCR, storing one row per CDR3 protein. The repertoire includes about 100,000 distinct CDR3 sequences, under 6.5% of them detected once, and 9.5% to 15% sits in the top ten. The sample consisted of memory T cells sorted from blood. The receptors originated from a woman aged 50 to 60 in good health.

CDR3 loop: CASSPSSGNWEQYF. CDR3 sequence (DNA): TGTGCCAGCAGCCCCTCTAGCGGGAATTGGGAGCAGTACTTC. The chain recombines TRBV7-2 with TRBJ2-7; 9 bases are shared with TRBD2. From germline, CDR1 is SGHTA and CDR2 FQGNSA. CDR3 length: 14 amino acids. V lost 5 bases to trimming and J lost 7 bases; unmatched junction nucleotides: 9.

This clonotype was counted only a few times. V usage is TRBV14 and J usage is TRBJ1-1; TRBD1 is a possible D gene (5 bases). The length of the CDR3 is 15 residues. V lost 4 bases to trimming and J lost 1 base, with 13 bases between them. The germline gives CDR1 SGHDN, CDR2 FVKESK. The CDR3 DNA reads TGTGCCAGCAGCCTATGGGGCGGCCCGAACACTGAAGCTTTCTTT. This gives the protein CASSLWGGPNTEAFF. The full variable domain, its missing parts supplied by reference TRBV14 and TRBJ1-1, is EAGVTQFPSHSVIEKGQTVTLRCDPISGHDNLYWYRRVMGKEIKFLLHFVKESKQDESGMPNNRFLAERTGGTYSTLKVQPAELEDSGVYFCASSLWGGPNTEAFFGQGTRLTVV.

This clonotype has ten or more counts. The gene calls are TRBV20-1 and TRBJ2-5, with D possibly matching TRBD1 (6 bases). Germline V CDR1 and CDR2: DFQATT, SNEGSKA (reference sequence). V was trimmed by 4 bases and J by 3 bases, leaving 15 bases between them. The CDR3 is 14 residues long. CDR3 nucleotides: TGCAGTGCTAAAAGGGGGTCGTCGGAAGAGACCCAGTACTTC. It translates to CSAKRGSSEETQYF.

The rearrangement links TRBV12-3 or TRBV12-4 to TRBJ2-2; 12 bases match TRBD2. J was trimmed by 4 bases and V by 10 bases; bases with no gene match: 4. The CDR3 is made up of 14 amino acids. CDR3 in amino acids: CATRLAGATGELFF. CDR3 bases: TGTGCCACCCGACTAGCGGGAGCCACCGGGGAGCTGTTTTTT.

This clonotype occurred many times. This chain joins TRBV20-1 and TRBJ2-7; the D gene is possibly TRBD2 (6 bases). The ends were cut back, 6 bases at V and 2 bases at J, with 14 bases in the middle. This CDR3 spans 13 amino acids. Germline assignment: CDR1 DFQATT and CDR2 SNEGSKA (reference sequence). CDR3 residues: CSAPDYKTYEQYF. CDR3 in DNA: TGCAGTGCCCCGGACTATAAAACCTACGAGCAGTACTTC.

This clonotype was observed many times. This chain connects TRBV15 to TRBJ1-3; a possible D gene is TRBD1 (6 bases). Per germline, CDR1 LNHNV and CDR2 YYDKDF (reference sequence). V was cut by 0 bases and J by 4 bases, with 13 bases left in between. The CDR3 is 16 amino acids. CDR3 nucleotides: TGTGCCACCAGCAGAGATTTGGGGGCCGCGGGAAACACCATATATTTT. It encodes CATSRDLGAAGNTIYF.

This clonotype was detected only a few times. CDR3 loop: CASSFGGPSSYEQYF. Written as DNA, the CDR3 is TGTGCCAGCAGCTTCGGGGGGCCCTCCTCCTACGAGCAGTACTTC. The rearrangement links TRBV7-9 to TRBJ2-7; perhaps TRBD2 as D (7 bases). Looked up from germline, CDR1 is SEHNR and CDR2 is FQNEAQ (reference sequence). The CDR3 totals 15 residues. With 3 bases removed from V and 0 bases from J, the gap between germline ends came to 12 bases. Combining the CDR3 with reference TRBV7-9 and TRBJ2-7 gives the whole variable domain DTGVSQNPRHKITKRGQNVTFRCDPISEHNRLYWYRQTLGQGPEFLTYFQNEAQLEKSRLLSDRFSAERPKGSFSTLEIQRTEQGDSAMYLCASSFGGPSSYEQYFGPGTRLTVT.

This rearrangement joins TRBV20-1 to TRBJ2-4; D call uncertain. The CDR3 covers 13 residues. Trimming took off 6 bases at V and 0 bases at J, with 9 bases between the two ends. The V gene's germline CDR1 is DFQATT and CDR2 SNEGSKA (reference sequence). CDR3 loop: CSAPDTAKNIQYF. DNA for the CDR3: TGCAGTGCCCCCGACACAGCCAAAAACATTCAGTACTTC.

This clonotype was recorded at least ten times. V is TRBV3-1 and J is TRBJ2-7; D remains ambiguous. The CDR3 runs 16 residues. Germline V gives CDR1 LGHDT, CDR2 YNNKEL (reference sequence). The ends were cut back, 0 bases at V and 3 bases at J, with 15 bases in the middle. This CDR3 reads CASSQDLVAGYYEQYF. CDR3 sequence (DNA): TGTGCCAGCAGCCAAGATCTCGTGGCCGGATACTACGAGCAGTACTTC.

This clonotype occurred a few times. The J gene is TRBJ2-2, the V gene TRBV5-1, with 8 positions matching TRBD1. V shed 5 bases, J shed 0 bases, and the junction held 3 bases outside the gene matches. From germline, CDR1 is SGHRS and CDR2 YFSETQ. The CDR3 spans 15 residues. The CDR3 reads CASSPTGANTGELFF. In DNA form, the CDR3 reads TGCGCCAGCAGTCCGACAGGGGCGAACACCGGGGAGCTGTTTTTT.

This clonotype was detected ten times or more. The chain links TRBV20-1 to TRBJ1-1, with D unclear. CDR1 and CDR2 from the germline V gene are DFQATT and SNEGSKA (reference sequence). CDR3 length: 13 residues. The V and J ends lost 3 bases and 4 bases respectively, with 12 bases between them. CDR3 sequence: CSASRTVGTEAFF. For the CDR3, the DNA is TGCAGTGCTAGTAGAACAGTGGGCACTGAAGCTTTCTTT.